The TCR beta chain under discussion was sequenced for a study of molecular identifiers for immune sequencing clone quantification. TCRdb independently ran MiXCR on the PCR reads; one entry per CDR3 protein. This table holds approximately 670,000 distinct CDR3 sequences, about 20% found once. Germline values: CDR1 MNHEY, CDR2 SMNVEV (reference sequence). Unmatched junction bases numbered 4, after V lost 3 bases and J lost 0 bases. The CDR3 sequence is 15 residues long. The TCR was taken from a human donor in good health. Some libraries in this study had Jurkat cell RNA spiked in. The sample taken for sequencing was naive CD8+ T cells from blood, with Jurkat cell RNA spiked in. Described subset: FACS-sorted CD8+CD4-CCR7+CD45RA+ naive T cells. The rearrangement joins TRBV27 to TRBJ2-7, with 8 bases that match TRBD1. The CDR3 DNA reads as TGTGCCAGCAGTTTTTCAGGGGGCCGCTCCTACGAGCAGTACTTC. This encodes CASSFSGGRSYEQYF.